These 24 T cell receptor beta chains came from one sample sequenced in a study of blood T cell repertoires in COVID-19. TCRdb's copy holds only in-frame clones and misses some; the assay was immunoSEQ multiplex PCR. In the table there are about 170,000 clones, under 90% of which are singletons. Sequenced: peripheral blood. Receptor source: a woman aged 70-85 years with COVID-19, enrolled during active disease.

This chain links TRBV9 with TRBJ2-5; D is unresolved. CDR1 is SGDLS and CDR2 is YYNGEE in the germline V gene. Trimming cost V 9 bases and J 5 bases, with 20 bases left between them. CDR3 length: 14 residues. The CDR3 protein is CATQVVRGEETQYF. As DNA, the CDR3 is TGTGCCACCCAAGTCGTCCGAGGCGAGGAGACCCAGTACTTC.

This clone was seen only a few times. The chain joins TRBV5-1 to TRBJ1-3; 7 positions match TRBD1. This CDR3 is 13 amino acids long. The J segment lost 2 bases and the V segment lost 6 bases, leaving 2 bases of the junction unmatched. The germline CDR1 and CDR2 sequences are SGHRS and YFSETQ. The CDR3 is CASTDRAGNTIYF. DNA for the CDR3: TGCGCCAGCACAGACAGGGCTGGAAACACCATATATTTT.

In its sample, this clone was seen once. V and J are TRBV6-5 and TRBJ2-7, with 10 bases matching TRBD1. Losses at the gene ends were 6 bases for V and 2 bases for J; bases not matched to a gene: 1. CDR3 length equals 13 residues. CDR1 MNHEY and CDR2 SVGAGI come from the germline V gene. In DNA form, the CDR3 reads TGTGCCAGCAGGACAGGGGGCACCTACGAGCAGTACGTC. Translating gives CASRTGGTYEQYV.

Notes on this clone: A read error may produce the germline difference seen at one junction end. The chain is built from TRBV18 and TRBJ1-2, with D unclear. The CDR3 sequence is 12 residues long. The germline CDR1 and CDR2 sequences are KGHSH and LQKENI. The CDR3 region has the DNA TGTGCCAGCTCAGCAGCTAACTATGGCTATACCTTC. As protein: CASSAANYGYTF.

The J gene is TRBJ1-6, the V gene TRBV14; D gene ambiguous. V lost 3 bases, J lost 16 bases, and 13 bases lay in between. CDR3 size: 12 residues. Germline values: CDR1 SGHDN, CDR2 FVKESK. The DNA of the CDR3 is TGTGCCAGCAGCCACACAACAGCAGCTCTCCACTTT. Encoded protein: CASSHTTAALHF. Full variable domain (remainder filled in from reference TRBV14 and TRBJ1-6): EAGVTQFPSHSVIEKGQTVTLRCDPISGHDNLYWYRRVMGKEIKFLLHFVKESKQDESGMPNNRFLAERTGGTYSTLKVQPAELEDSGVYFCASSHTTAALHFGNGTRLTVT.

V gene TRBV11-2 combines with J gene TRBJ2-7, with 7 bases matching TRBD2. J lost 6 bases, V lost 5 bases, and 19 bases had no gene match. The CDR3 length is 17 residues. Germline V gene sequence: CDR1 SGHAT, CDR2 FQNNGV. Written as DNA, the CDR3 is TGTGCCAGCAGCCCGGGGTGGGCTGGTGGGAGGGCCGCCGAGCAGTACTTC. This gives the protein CASSPGWAGGRAAEQYF.

The J gene is TRBJ2-2, the V gene TRBV24-1; TRBD1 matches at 7 bases. This CDR3 contains 13 residues. V trimming: 7 bases; J trimming: 6 bases; junction bases outside the gene matches: 4. Germline V gene data show CDR1 as KGHDR and CDR2 as SFDVKD. CDR3 nucleotides: TGTGCCACCAGGGGACAGTTTTCCGGGGAGCTGTTTTTT. Amino acid sequence: CATRGQFSGELFF.

The V and J genes are TRBV7-8 and TRBJ1-1, with a possible D match to TRBD1 (6 bases). CDR3 size: 14 residues. Trimming removed 2 bases from V and 1 base from J, with 8 bases in between. The germline V gene encodes CDR1 SGHVS and CDR2 FQNEAQ. The CDR3 region has the DNA TGTGCCAGCAGCTTAAGGGACAAGAACACTGAAGCTTTCTTT. It codes for CASSLRDKNTEAFF.

The J gene is TRBJ2-7, the V gene TRBV2, with TRBD1 matching over 12 bases. V lost 6 bases and J lost 3; bases outside the gene matches: 3. This CDR3 region has 14 residues. Germline V lookup: CDR1 SNHLY, CDR2 FYNNEI. In nucleotides, the CDR3 is TGTGCCAGCAGGGGGACAGGGGGCGGCTACGAGCAGTACGTC. This encodes CASRGTGGGYEQYV.

The chain uses TRBV7-2 and TRBJ2-1; 13 bases align to TRBD2. Trimming at V came to 6 bases and at J to 7 bases, leaving 15 bases not matched to a gene. Germline V gene sequence: CDR1 SGHTA, CDR2 FQGNSA. The CDR3 is 18 amino acids. The CDR3 region is CASSRGYRTSGRLNEQFF. As DNA, the CDR3 is TGTGCCAGCAGTAGAGGCTACAGGACTAGCGGGAGACTGAATGAGCAGTTCTTC. Complete variable domain (other parts from reference TRBV7-2 and TRBJ2-1): GAGVSQSPSNKVTEKGKDVELRCDPISGHTALYWYRQSLGQGLEFLIYFQGNSAPDKSGLPSDRFSAERTGGSVSTLTIQRTQQEDSAVYLCASSRGYRTSGRLNEQFFGPGTRLTVL.

The chain employs TRBV27 and TRBJ1-1; possible D gene TRBD1, 5 bases. Germline assignment: CDR1 MNHEY and CDR2 SMNVEV (reference sequence). This CDR3 region has 15 residues. V was cut by 4 bases and J by 3 bases, with 15 bases left in between. The CDR3 DNA is TGTGCCAGCAGTTCTCCTTTAAGGGGTCACACTGAAGCTTTCTTT. It specifies CASSSPLRGHTEAFF.

The chain recombines TRBV19 with TRBJ1-1; D remains ambiguous. Trimming left V 5 bases short and J 5 bases short, with 12 bases between. The germline gives CDR1 LNHDA, CDR2 SQIVND (reference sequence). This CDR3 has 13 amino acids. The CDR3 sequence is CASSLGLSTEAFF. CDR3 DNA sequence: TGTGCCAGTAGTCTGGGCTTAAGTACTGAAGCTTTCTTT.

This clone was seen a single time. V and J are TRBV6-5 and TRBJ1-4; 9 positions match TRBD1. The junction had 7 bases not matched to a gene; V was cut back by 6 bases and J by 5 bases. The CDR3 is made up of 15 amino acids. Germline V gene data show CDR1 as MNHEY and CDR2 as SVGAGI. This CDR3 is CASSDLGTGNEKLFF. In DNA, the CDR3 is TGTGCCAGCAGCGATCTCGGGACAGGGAATGAAAAACTGTTTTTT.

The chain combines TRBV18 with TRBJ1-2; 10 bases align to TRBD1. With 3 bases clipped from V and 8 bases from J, the junction kept 9 bases outside the gene matches. The CDR3 length is 15 residues. Germline V gene sequence: CDR1 KGHSH, CDR2 LQKENI. The CDR3 is CASSPRSGTGDGYTF. CDR3 DNA: TGTGCCAGCTCACCTCGATCCGGGACAGGGGACGGCTACACCTTC.

The CDR3 reads CASSLAGTANSPLHF. The DNA of the CDR3 is TGCGCCAGCAGCTTGGCCGGGACAGCCAATTCACCCCTCCACTTT. The chain couples TRBV5-1 to TRBJ1-6; 7 positions match TRBD1. Trimming took 0 bases from V and 7 from J; bases not matched to a gene: 4. The CDR3 is 15 amino acids. Germline V gives CDR1 SGHRS, CDR2 YFSETQ.

The sample holds one count of this clone. V is TRBV11-2 and J is TRBJ2-4; D is uncertain. Trimming stripped 8 bases from V and 6 bases from J, with 8 bases between. This CDR3 comprises 11 residues. Per germline, CDR1 SGHAT and CDR2 FQNNGV. For the CDR3, the DNA is TGTGCCAGCCGCTCAGGAAACATTCAGTACTTC. Protein product: CASRSGNIQYF.

V is TRBV18 and J is TRBJ1-3; D is perhaps TRBD1 (6 bases). The CDR3 totals 16 residues. V lost 4 bases and J 4 bases, leaving 17 bases between the germline ends. In germline, CDR1 is KGHSH, CDR2 LQKENI. The CDR3 nucleotides are TGTGCCAGCTCACGAGGGGGAGCGACGTTCGGAAACACCATATATTTT. It translates to CASSRGGATFGNTIYF. Drawing the rest from reference TRBV18 and TRBJ1-3, the complete variable domain is NAGVMQNPRHLVRRRGQEARLRCSPMKGHSHVYWYRQLPEEGLKFMVYLQKENIIDESGMPKERFSAEFPKEGPSILRIQQVVRGDSAAYFCASSRGGATFGNTIYFGEGSWLTVV.

V and J are TRBV29-1 and TRBJ1-5; D is possibly TRBD1 (5 bases). The ends were cut back, 4 bases at V and 0 bases at J, with 16 bases in the middle. This CDR3 has 16 amino acids. Germline V gene lookup returns CDR1 SQVTM and CDR2 ANQGSEA. The chain's CDR3 is CSVVLPQEYSNQPQHF. The CDR3 DNA reads as TGCAGCGTTGTTCTCCCACAGGAGTATAGCAATCAGCCCCAGCATTTT.

This chain uses TRBV9 with TRBJ2-1, with 7 bases identical to TRBD1. CDR1 and CDR2 (germline): SGDLS, YYNGEE. This CDR3 has 13 residues. Trimming at V came to 4 bases and at J to 10 bases, leaving 8 bases not matched to a gene. CDR3: CASSLRGSSEQFF. The CDR3 DNA follows: TGTGCCAGCAGCCTCAGGGGGAGTTCGGAGCAGTTCTTC.

The chain employs TRBV2 and TRBJ2-7, with TRBD2 matching 10 bases. Germline CDR1 SNHLY, CDR2 FYNNEI. The ends lost 7 bases at V and 6 bases at J; junction bases unmatched: 6. CDR3 length equals 13 residues. CDR3 in amino acids: CASTRLAGSEQYF. Written as DNA, the CDR3 is TGTGCCAGCACGAGACTAGCGGGCTCCGAGCAGTACTTC.

V is TRBV7-8 and J is TRBJ1-5, with TRBD1 matching over 8 bases. J gave up 5 bases and V 2 bases, and 2 bases lay outside the gene matches. The CDR3 runs 14 residues. CDR1 and CDR2 from the germline V gene are SGHVS and FQNEAQ. The CDR3 nucleotides read TGTGCCAGCAGCTTACTACAGGGGGATCAGCCCCAGCATTTT. Encoded protein: CASSLLQGDQPQHF.

This clone came up once. The J gene is TRBJ1-1, the V gene TRBV29-1, with a weak D call TRBD1 (6 bases). V shed 7 bases and J shed 6 bases, with 9 bases lying between them. Per the germline V gene, CDR1 is SQVTM and CDR2 is ANQGSEA. There are 10 residues in the CDR3. The CDR3 spells CSAGAPEAFF. CDR3 DNA: TGCAGCGCAGGGGCCCCTGAAGCTTTCTTT.

V gene TRBV19 combines with J gene TRBJ1-2, with D perhaps matching TRBD1 (5 bases). The CDR3 covers 14 residues. Trimming left V 1 base short and J 2 bases short, with 8 bases between. CDR1 and CDR2 from the germline V gene are LNHDA and SQIVND (reference sequence). CDR3 sequence: CASSIVKGNYGYTF. CDR3 coding DNA: TGTGCCAGTAGTATAGTGAAGGGGAACTATGGCTACACCTTC.

The J gene is TRBJ2-7, the V gene TRBV30, with 10 bases identical to TRBD1. The V and J ends lost 7 bases and 3 bases, in that order; junction bases with no gene match: 6. This CDR3 has 13 amino acids. CDR1 is GTSNPN and CDR2 is SVGIG in the germline V gene (reference sequence). This CDR3 is CASKGTGDYEQYF. The CDR3 nucleotides are TGTGCCTCCAAGGGGACAGGGGACTACGAGCAGTACTTC.